These 23 T cell receptor beta chains came from one sample sequenced in a study of Graves' ophthalmopathy and Graves' hyperthyroidism. Scientists amplified the TCR beta CDR3 regions from RNA transcripts. First-round RT-PCR used HTBI primers; second-round multiplex PCR followed. TCRdb analysed the multiplex PCR reads with MiXCR anew, one entry per CDR3 protein. The sample gives hundreds of thousands of distinct CDR3 sequences, around a fifth of which show up once; approximately 7% is in the top ten. Source material: peripheral blood. The receptors shown here come from a woman in her late teens or twenties with stable Graves' hyperthyroidism. Some clones in this sample may be carry-over from other donors' samples.

Many counts were recorded for this clonotype. This chain joins TRBV6-5 and TRBJ2-5; D is possibly TRBD2 (6 bases). Between the trimmed V and J ends, which lost 7 bases and 4 bases, there was a span of 13 bases. Germline CDR1 reads MNHEY; CDR2 reads SVGAGI. The CDR3 runs to 13 residues. The CDR3: CASTKGDLETQYF. In nucleotides, the CDR3 is TGTGCCAGCACCAAAGGGGACTTAGAGACCCAGTACTTC.

This clonotype was seen at least ten times. The chain uses TRBV5-1 and TRBJ2-7; D gene uncertain. Germline CDR1 SGHRS, CDR2 YFSETQ. The CDR3 length is 14 residues. V was trimmed by 2 bases and J by 3 bases, leaving 12 bases between them. Here the CDR3 reads CASSLVHPFYEQYF. CDR3 in DNA: TGCGCCAGCAGCTTAGTTCACCCATTCTACGAGCAGTACTTC.

The chain is built from TRBV7-3 and TRBJ2-5, with D uncertain. Trimming removed 3 bases at V and 1 base at J, with 15 bases between. Germline V CDR1 and CDR2: SGHTA, FQGTGA. The CDR3 totals 16 residues. CDR3 residues: CASSFGRAHGQETQYF. CDR3 coding DNA: TGTGCCAGCAGCTTTGGACGAGCCCACGGCCAAGAGACCCAGTACTTC.

This clonotype occurred many times. One end of the junction is discordant with germline, which a read error may explain. The genes are TRBV24-1 and TRBJ1-5, with D hard to call. CDR1 KGHDR and CDR2 SFDVKD come from the germline V gene. CDR3 length: 13 residues. In DNA form, the CDR3 reads TGTGCCACCAGTGATACGGGGAATCATCCCCAGCATTTT. Translation gives CATSDTGNHPQHF.

This chain joins TRBV10-3 and TRBJ2-2; perhaps TRBD2 as D (6 bases). Germline V gene sequence: CDR1 ENHRY, CDR2 SYGVKD. Between the trimmed V and J ends, which lost 10 bases and 2 bases, there was a span of 14 bases. This CDR3 is 14 amino acids long. CDR3 coding DNA: TGTGCCAGCCAAGGACTATCTAACACCGGGGAGCTGTTTTTT. Its protein is CASQGLSNTGELFF.

This clonotype was counted ten times or more. This likely comes from a read error, as the CDR3 has no conserved phenylalanine or tryptophan at its end. V and J are TRBV12-3 or TRBV12-4 and TRBJ1-1; the D gene is possibly TRBD1 (5 bases). The CDR3 consists of 15 residues. V was pared by 2 bases and J by 4 bases, with 14 bases between. CDR3 nucleotide sequence: TGTGCCAGCAGTTTATGGACGGGGGGTTTCACTGAAGCTTTCATT. Encoded protein: CASSLWTGGFTEAFI.

This clonotype has at least ten counts. The J gene is TRBJ2-7, the V gene TRBV20-1, with TRBD1 matching 7 bases. The CDR3 runs 13 residues. With 6 bases clipped from V and 1 base from J, the junction kept 6 bases outside the gene matches. CDR1 and CDR2 from the germline V gene are DFQATT and SNEGSKA (reference sequence). The CDR3 is CSALDRISYEQYF. The CDR3 DNA reads as TGCAGTGCCCTGGACAGGATTTCCTACGAGCAGTACTTC.

This clonotype was picked up many times. The chain couples TRBV6-2 or TRBV6-3 to TRBJ1-1; D is unresolved. Germline-derived CDR1 and CDR2 are MNHEY and SVGEGT. The CDR3 is made up of 15 amino acids. Trimming shortened V by 6 bases and J by 4 bases, and 18 bases separated the two germline ends. This chain's CDR3 is CASSRPDWGSTEAFF. The CDR3 nucleotides read TGTGCCAGCAGCCGACCCGATTGGGGAAGCACTGAAGCTTTCTTT.

J is TRBJ2-2 and V is TRBV12-3 or TRBV12-4, with TRBD2 as a possible D gene (6 bases). The V end was cut by 10 bases, the J end by 2 bases, with 14 bases between. The length of the CDR3 is 14 residues. The CDR3 loop is CATQGLENTGELFF. The CDR3 DNA is TGTGCCACCCAGGGACTCGAAAACACCGGGGAGCTGTTTTTT.

This clonotype showed up just a few times. As DNA, the CDR3 is TGTGCCAGCAGCGGACCGGGATCTTACACCGGGGAGCTGTTTTTT. It encodes CASSGPGSYTGELFF. This chain uses TRBV9 with TRBJ2-2, with D possibly TRBD2 on 5 matching bases. The CDR3 extends over 15 amino acids. With 3 bases removed from V and 3 bases from J, the gap between germline ends came to 12 bases. From germline, CDR1 is SGDLS and CDR2 YYNGEE.

The chain recombines TRBV12-5 with TRBJ1-1; the D gene is possibly TRBD1 (6 bases). V lost 0 bases and J lost 1, with 12 bases in between. CDR1 is LGHNT, CDR2 FRNRAP, per germline. There are 16 residues in the CDR3. The CDR3 here is CASGLVTLTGNTEAFF. CDR3 DNA: TGTGCTAGTGGTTTGGTAACTTTGACAGGGAACACTGAAGCTTTCTTT. Full variable domain (rest looked up from reference TRBV12-5 and TRBJ1-1): DARVTQTPRHKVTEMGQEVTMRCQPILGHNTVFWYRQTMMQGLELLAYFRNRAPLDDSGMPKDRFSAEMPDATLATLKIQPSEPRDSAVYFCASGLVTLTGNTEAFFGQGTRLTVV.

The rearrangement uses TRBV2 and TRBJ2-5; D is unresolved. The CDR3 runs 14 residues. The germline V gene encodes CDR1 SNHLY and CDR2 FYNNEI. V lost 4 bases, J lost 1 base, and 10 bases lay in between. The chain's CDR3 is CASSGLQAQETQYF. The CDR3 DNA sequence: TGTGCCAGCAGTGGTCTGCAGGCCCAAGAGACCCAGTACTTC. The whole variable domain, filled in from reference TRBV2 and TRBJ2-5, reads EPEVTQTPSHQVTQMGQEVILRCVPISNHLYFYWYRQILGQKVEFLVSFYNNEISEKSEIFDDQFSVERPDGSNFTLKIRSTKLEDSAMYFCASSGLQAQETQYFGPGTRLLVL.

This clonotype has at least ten counts. The genes are TRBV19 and TRBJ2-2, with no clear D. The germline gives CDR1 LNHDA, CDR2 SQIVND (reference sequence). This CDR3 spans 16 amino acids. The V end lost 5 bases, the J end lost 3 bases, and 16 bases lay between the germline ends. CDR3 loop: CASSATTQRYTGELFF. As DNA, the CDR3 is TGTGCCAGTAGTGCCACGACACAACGATACACCGGGGAGCTGTTTTTT.

This clonotype came up many times. J is TRBJ1-6 and V is TRBV6-1; TRBD1 is a possible D gene (5 bases). Trimming removed 3 bases from V and 12 bases from J, with 18 bases in between. The CDR3 runs 15 residues. Germline loops: CDR1 MNHNS, CDR2 SASEGT. CDR3 amino acids: CASSEGSREIEPLHF. The CDR3 region has the DNA TGTGCCAGCAGTGAGGGTTCCAGGGAAATTGAACCCCTCCACTTT.

This clonotype occurred many times. The chain carries TRBV12-3 or TRBV12-4 and TRBJ1-1; D call uncertain. V lost 6 bases and J 1 base, leaving 9 bases between the germline ends. This CDR3 is 13 amino acids long. DNA of the CDR3: TGTGCCAGCAGCGGTCAGACGAACACTGAAGCTTTCTTT. Protein sequence: CASSGQTNTEAFF.

This clonotype occurred many times. The chain has TRBV6-1 and TRBJ1-6; D is possibly TRBD1 (6 bases). Trimming left V 6 bases short and J 7 bases short, with 16 bases between. The CDR3 length is 15 residues. Per germline, CDR1 MNHNS and CDR2 SASEGT. CDR3 sequence: CASSLGQGTNSPLHF. Here the CDR3 DNA reads TGTGCCAGCAGCCTAGGGCAGGGGACGAATTCACCCCTCCACTTT.

This clonotype was recorded a few times. As DNA, the CDR3 is TGTGCCAGCAGTTGGCCCCCCCGTCTGGGCAGCATGAACACTGAAGCTTTCTTT. Translating gives CASSWPPRLGSMNTEAFF. This chain links TRBV6-2 or TRBV6-3 with TRBJ1-1; D is unresolved. Germline V gene data show CDR1 as MNHEY and CDR2 as SVGEGT. Trimming pared 4 bases from V and 0 bases from J, leaving 21 bases between. This CDR3 is built from 18 residues.

The chain combines TRBV6-4 with TRBJ2-2; TRBD2 matches at 11 bases. J was trimmed by 4 bases and V by 3 bases; bases with no gene match: 1. Germline loops: CDR1 MRHNA, CDR2 SNTAGT. The CDR3 is 15 amino acids. As DNA, the CDR3 is TGTGCCAGCAGTGAAACTAGCGGGAGCACCGGGGAGCTGTTTTTT. Its protein is CASSETSGSTGELFF.

This clonotype was counted at least ten times. The V gene is TRBV19, the J gene TRBJ1-5, with no clear D. This CDR3 contains 15 residues. Germline V gene lookup returns CDR1 LNHDA and CDR2 SQIVND (reference sequence). Trimming took off 7 bases at V and 3 bases at J, with 16 bases between the two ends. The CDR3 nucleotides read TGTGCCAGTACCCATTTACTGGGGTCCAATCAGCCCCAGCATTTT. The encoded protein is CASTHLLGSNQPQHF.

The V call is TRBV10-3, the J call TRBJ1-1, with a possible D match to TRBD1 (6 bases). The CDR3 sequence is 15 residues long. V was pared by 4 bases and J by 1 base, with 13 bases between. CDR1 is ENHRY, CDR2 SYGVKD, per germline. The CDR3 nucleotides are TGTGCCATCAGTGGGGGGCAGGGAACGAACACTGAAGCTTTCTTT. Residues: CAISGGQGTNTEAFF.

V usage is TRBV11-2 and J usage is TRBJ2-7; 8 positions match TRBD1. Germline V gene sequence: CDR1 SGHAT, CDR2 FQNNGV. With 1 base clipped from V and 1 base from J, the junction kept 12 bases outside the gene matches. The CDR3 has 18 amino acids. CDR3 coding DNA: TGTGCCAGCAGCTTAGGCCCCTTTTTCGGACAGGGATCCTACGAGCAGTACTTC. Its translation: CASSLGPFFGQGSYEQYF.

This clonotype was seen once. The J gene is TRBJ2-7, the V gene TRBV30; 12 bases map to TRBD2. Germline V gene lookup returns CDR1 GTSNPN and CDR2 SVGIG (reference sequence). The junction had 3 bases not matched to a gene; V was cut back by 1 base and J by 2 bases. CDR3 length: 15 amino acids. The CDR3 DNA reads as TGTGCCTGGAGTGAAGGACTAGCGGGAACCTACGAGCAGTACTTC. Protein sequence: CAWSEGLAGTYEQYF.

This clonotype was seen at least ten times. V usage is TRBV7-3 and J usage is TRBJ2-4; D possibly corresponds to TRBD1 (5 bases). The CDR3 has 13 residues. The germline CDR1 and CDR2 sequences are SGHTA and FQGTGA. Trimming took off 2 bases at V and 6 bases at J, with 8 bases between the two ends. The chain's CDR3 is CASSLGAGNIQYF. The CDR3 nucleotides are TGTGCCAGCAGCTTAGGGGCTGGAAACATTCAGTACTTC.